This section outlines one T cell receptor (beta chain) sequence together with its context. The antigen remains unidentified. This may be a read error, as it is one base from a much larger clone. Thyroid ultrasound, orbital computed tomography, TRAb, serum thyroxine and clinical symptoms formed the basis of diagnosis. The data were obtained in a study of Graves' ophthalmopathy and Graves' hyperthyroidism. Whole-study results and caveats: The blood repertoire also included most expanded thyroid clonotypes above 0.001 frequency. The model predicted progression of ophthalmopathy with a sensitivity of roughly 70%, and its specificity was 72.22%. A 13-signature model separated ophthalmopathy from stable hyperthyroidism, reaching roughly 85% sensitivity and 75% to 83% specificity cross-validated.

TCR beta CDR3 regions were amplified from RNA transcripts. The first round was an RT-PCR with HTBI primers, and the second round was a multiplex PCR. TCRdb itself ran the multiplex PCR reads through MiXCR, one entry per CDR3 protein. The sample includes about 740,000 distinct CDR3 sequences, around 40% of them seen just once. The TCR was taken from an adult man with Graves' ophthalmopathy. Sequenced input: peripheral blood.

The DNA for the CDR3 is TGCAGTGCAGATCGAAGGGACAGGCTCAAAAACTACGAGCAGTACTTC. Residues: CSADRRDRLKNYEQYF. The chain is built from TRBV20-1 and TRBJ2-7; 8 bases are shared with TRBD1. CDR1 and CDR2 from the germline V gene are DFQATT and SNEGSKA (reference sequence). The CDR3 contains 16 residues. V lost 6 bases, J lost 3 bases, and 16 bases stayed unmatched.